These T cell receptor beta chains were read from a single sample in a study of blood T cell repertoires in COVID-19. The data were produced by immunoSEQ multiplex PCR, yet TCRdb's version contains in-frame clones alone and is incomplete. The repertoire has under 200,000 clones, around three quarters of them found once; the top ten carry roughly 8.4%. The sample was peripheral blood. All receptors come from a man aged 60-69 years with acute or convalescent COVID-19. The CDR3 runs from the conserved cysteine through the conserved F or W. The D gene is left open where the match is weak. Clone size, where shown, is once, few, many, or a class for clones that have expanded.

v_gene	d_gene	abundance	j_gene	CDR3nt	CDR3aa
TRBV30	NA	NA	TRBJ2-5	TGTGCCTGGGACCGGGGATCAGAGACCCAGTACTTC	CAWDRGSETQYF
TRBV6-5	TRBD1	NA	TRBJ2-3	TGTGCCAGCAGTCAACAGGGGGATTACACAGATACGCAGTATTTT	CASSQQGDYTDTQYF
TRBV29-1	TRBD2	NA	TRBJ2-3	TGCAGCGGGGAGGGAAGCACAGATACGCAGTATTTT	CSGEGSTDTQYF
TRBV30	NA	NA	TRBJ1-1	TGTGCCTGGAGTTGGGTGGGACTGGGAGAAGCTTTCTTT	CAWSWVGLGEAFF
TRBV19	TRBD1	NA	TRBJ2-3	TGTGCCAGCACTACAGGGGGTAGGACAGATACGCAGTATTTT	CASTTGGRTDTQYF
TRBV29-1	NA	NA	TRBJ1-2	TGCAGCGCCGCTCAGGGAAATGCTGGCTACACCTTC	CSAAQGNAGYTF
TRBV5-8	NA	NA	TRBJ1-2	TGTGCCAGCAGGCCTACGGGGGGGGACTATGGCTACACCTTC	CASRPTGGDYGYTF
TRBV6-2/TRBV6-3	TRBD1	few	TRBJ1-1	TGTGCCAGCAGTTACCCCAGGGGGCGACACACTGAAGCTTTCTTT	CASSYPRGRHTEAFF
TRBV3-1/TRBV3-2	NA	NA	TRBJ2-3	TGTGCCAGCAGCCAAGATGTCGGGACAGATACGCAGTATTTT	CASSQDVGTDTQYF
TRBV12-3/TRBV12-4	TRBD1	NA	TRBJ1-2	TGTGCCAGCGGGGCCGACAGGGTCTATGGCTACACCTTC	CASGADRVYGYTF
TRBV2	NA	NA	TRBJ2-7	TGTGCCAGCAGCCAATCCTACGAGCAGTACTTC	CASSQSYEQYF
TRBV9	TRBD1	NA	TRBJ1-1	TGTGCCAGCAGCGCACGACAGGGGCCGGCTGAAGCTTTCTTT	CASSARQGPAEAFF
TRBV9	NA	NA	TRBJ2-4	TGTGCCAGCAGCGTAGGTATAGCCAAAAACATTCAGTACTTC	CASSVGIAKNIQYF
TRBV2	NA	once	TRBJ2-7	TGTGCCAGCAGTGCCCGACAAGAGCAGTACTTC	CASSARQEQYF
TRBV9	NA	NA	TRBJ2-1	TGTGCCAGCAGCGCAAGCGGCTTCGCCTACAATGAGCAGTTCTTC	CASSASGFAYNEQFF
TRBV13	NA	NA	TRBJ2-7	TGTGCCAGCAGAAAAAAACCGGACAGCACCTACGAGCAGTACTTC	CASRKKPDSTYEQYF
TRBV7-2	NA	NA	TRBJ1-3	TGTGCCAGCAGCTTAGCTGGACACTTCTCTGGAAACACCATATATTTT	CASSLAGHFSGNTIYF
TRBV30	NA	once	TRBJ2-1	TGTGCCTGGAGTCTAGGGTCCAGCGGTAGCTCCTACAATGAGCAGTTCTTC	CAWSLGSSGSSYNEQFF
TRBV5-8	NA	NA	TRBJ1-4	TGTGCCAGCTCGTCGACGGGATATAATGAAAAACTGTTTTTT	CASSSTGYNEKLFF
TRBV3-1/TRBV3-2	NA	NA	TRBJ1-1	TGTGCCAGCAGCCTTTTGACAGAGAACACTGAAGCTTTCTTT	CASSLLTENTEAFF
TRBV18	TRBD1	NA	TRBJ2-3	TGTGCCAGCTCACCACCGACAGGACAGGGCCCTCGGACAGATACGCAGTATTTT	CASSPPTGQGPRTDTQYF
TRBV6-2/TRBV6-3	NA	NA	TRBJ1-4	TGTGCCAGCAGCAACACCGAGGGAGAAAAACTGTTTTTT	CASSNTEGEKLFF
TRBV27	NA	NA	TRBJ2-6	TGTGCCAGCAGTTTGTTCCCGGGGTCTGGGGCCAACGTCCTGACTTTC	CASSLFPGSGANVLTF
TRBV11-3	TRBD1	few	TRBJ2-3	TGTGCCAGCAGCTTGGACAGGCGCACAGATACGCAGTATTTT	CASSLDRRTDTQYF
TRBV5-6	NA	NA	TRBJ1-5	TGTGCCAGCCATGACGGGACAACTAGCAATCAGCCCCAGCATTTT	CASHDGTTSNQPQHF
TRBV15	TRBD2	NA	TRBJ2-3	TGTGCCACCAGGACCGGACTAGCGGGGGTCACAGATACGCAGTATTTT	CATRTGLAGVTDTQYF
TRBV7-3	NA	once	TRBJ1-2	TGTGCCAGCAGCTCCCAGCCACAGCTCGATGGCTACACCTTC	CASSSQPQLDGYTF
TRBV14	NA	NA	TRBJ2-1	TGTGCCAGCAGCCAGACAGGGGCGGGAGTGCAGTTCTTC	CASSQTGAGVQFF
TRBV7-8	TRBD1	once	TRBJ2-2	TGTGCCAGCAGCTTCCCCGGGACAGGATTAGCATTGGGGCTGTTTTTT	CASSFPGTGLALGLFF
TRBV6-2/TRBV6-3	NA	NA	TRBJ2-5	TGTGCCAGCAGCGGGGCCCAAGAGACCCAGTACTTC	CASSGAQETQYF
TRBV10-1	TRBD1	once	TRBJ2-2	TGCGCCAGCAGTGCCGGGACAGGGTTTGCGGAGCTGTTTTTT	CASSAGTGFAELFF
TRBV5-5	TRBD1	NA	TRBJ2-7	TGTGCCAGCAGCGGGACAGTTGATACCTACGAGCAGTACTTC	CASSGTVDTYEQYF
TRBV29-1	NA	NA	TRBJ1-1	TGCAGCGTTGAAGTCCGGTCGAACACTGAAGCTTTCTTT	CSVEVRSNTEAFF
TRBV27	NA	NA	TRBJ1-2	TGTGCCAGCAGCGAGGGCTATGGCTACACCTTC	CASSEGYGYTF
TRBV30	NA	NA	TRBJ2-2	TGTGCCTGGAGTGACAGGAGTAACACCGGGGAGCTGTTTTTT	CAWSDRSNTGELFF